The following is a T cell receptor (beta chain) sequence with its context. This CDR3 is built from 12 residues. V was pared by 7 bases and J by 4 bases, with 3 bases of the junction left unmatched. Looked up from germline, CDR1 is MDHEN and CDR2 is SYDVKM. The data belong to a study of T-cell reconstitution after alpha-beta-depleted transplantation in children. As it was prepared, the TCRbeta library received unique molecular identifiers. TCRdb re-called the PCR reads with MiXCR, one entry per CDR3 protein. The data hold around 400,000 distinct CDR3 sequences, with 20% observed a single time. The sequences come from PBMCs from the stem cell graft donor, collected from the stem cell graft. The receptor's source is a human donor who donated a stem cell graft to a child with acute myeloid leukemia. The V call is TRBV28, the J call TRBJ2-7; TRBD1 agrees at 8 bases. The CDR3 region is CASTGGKYEQYF. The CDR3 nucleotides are TGTGCCAGCACAGGGGGCAAGTACGAGCAGTACTTC.